This TCR beta chain stems from a study of blood T cell repertoires in COVID-19. The overall study: Specimens from acute and convalescent COVID-19 originated in the United States, Italy and Spain. PBMCs, B-cell-depleted T cells, or T cells were the source of the cDNA or gDNA that made up the material.

As handled by the study authors: Estimates of nucleated cell counts were drawn from the amplification of reference gene primers. TCRdb's table, derived via immunoSEQ multiplex PCR, lists solely in-frame clones and lacks some. The D gene and trimming were derived from the DNA, and the V and J assignments and clone size from that table. Among about 140,000 clones, about nine tenths were seen once, and the ten largest hold approximately 11%. CDR1 and CDR2 from the germline V gene are LNHDA and SQIVND (reference sequence). The CDR3 consists of 12 residues. V gave up 5 bases and J gave up 4 bases; unmatched junction bases: 2. This clone was counted only a few times.

V is TRBV19 and J is TRBJ2-7, with 7 positions matching TRBD1. The clonotype was recovered from a woman older than 75 with acute or convalescent COVID-19. The sample taken for sequencing was peripheral blood. CDR3 nucleotides: TGTGCCAGTAGTCTGGACAGGTACGAGCAGTACTTC. This codes for CASSLDRYEQYF.